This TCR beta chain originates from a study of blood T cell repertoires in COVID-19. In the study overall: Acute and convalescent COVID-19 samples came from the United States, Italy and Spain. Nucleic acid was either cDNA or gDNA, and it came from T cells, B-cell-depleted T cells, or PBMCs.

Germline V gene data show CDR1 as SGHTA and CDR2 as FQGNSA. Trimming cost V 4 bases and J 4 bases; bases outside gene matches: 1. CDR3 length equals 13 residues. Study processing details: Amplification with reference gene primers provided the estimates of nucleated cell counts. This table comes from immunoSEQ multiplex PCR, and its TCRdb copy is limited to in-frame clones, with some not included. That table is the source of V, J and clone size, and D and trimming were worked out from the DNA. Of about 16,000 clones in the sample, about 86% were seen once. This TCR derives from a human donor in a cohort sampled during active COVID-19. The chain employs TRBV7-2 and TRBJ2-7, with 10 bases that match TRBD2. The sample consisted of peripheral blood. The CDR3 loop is CASSYSGGYEQYF. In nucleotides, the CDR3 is TGTGCCAGCAGCTATAGCGGGGGGTACGAGCAGTACTTC.